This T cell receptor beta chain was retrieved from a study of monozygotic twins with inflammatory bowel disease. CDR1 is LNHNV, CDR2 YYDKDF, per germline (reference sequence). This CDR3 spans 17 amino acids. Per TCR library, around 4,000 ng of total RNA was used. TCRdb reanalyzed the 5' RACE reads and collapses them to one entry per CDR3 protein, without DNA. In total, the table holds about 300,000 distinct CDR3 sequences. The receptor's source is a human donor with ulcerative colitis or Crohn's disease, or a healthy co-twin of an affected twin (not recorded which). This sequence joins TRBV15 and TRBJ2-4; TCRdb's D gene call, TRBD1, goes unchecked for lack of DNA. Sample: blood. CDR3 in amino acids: CATSRDRGRNGKNIQYF.